Described below is a single T cell receptor beta chain sequence and its context. The data were obtained in a study of cytomegalovirus exposure and HLA in healthy donors. The CDR3 covers 15 residues. V was clipped by 2 bases and J by 1 base; unmatched bases: 4. Germline V gene sequence: CDR1 MDHEN, CDR2 SYDVKM. Primers: 60 Vbeta forward and 13 Jbeta reverse. Measured with immunoSEQ multiplex PCR; TCRdb has only the in-frame clones, and not every one. Here the sample spans approximately 170,000 clones, about 69% being singletons. This chain joins TRBV28 and TRBJ2-5; the match to TRBD1 covers 7 bases. The source is a man aged 30 to 39 in good health and CMV-seropositive. The specimen was PBMCs. The CDR3 nucleotides are TGTGCCAGCAGTTTAGGGGGACAGCCCCAAGAGACCCAGTACTTC. Translation gives CASSLGGQPQETQYF.